This passage covers 9 T cell receptor beta chains from one sample sequenced in a study of blood T cells in healthy people across ages. Using a J-beta primer mix together with a sample-barcoded 5' primer, a second PCR was run for roughly 6 to 12 cycles. TCRdb used MiXCR to reprocess the 5' RACE reads, holding one entry per CDR3 protein. The sample shows about 1.8 million distinct CDR3 sequences, about 49% of them seen only once. Sequencing used blood. These receptors all come from a woman aged 40-49 years in good health.

This clonotype was seen only a few times. In DNA form, the CDR3 reads TGTGCCAGCAGCTTAGTGGTAGCAGTGGGGTACAATGAGCAGTTCTTC. Its translation: CASSLVVAVGYNEQFF. The rearrangement uses TRBV7-2 and TRBJ2-1, with unresolved D. This CDR3 spans 16 amino acids. Germline assignment: CDR1 SGHTA and CDR2 FQGNSA. With 1 base removed from V and 4 bases from J, the gap between germline ends came to 14 bases. The entire variable domain, with the rest obtained from reference TRBV7-2 and TRBJ2-1, is as follows: GAGVSQSPSNKVTEKGKDVELRCDPISGHTALYWYRQSLGQGLEFLIYFQGNSAPDKSGLPSDRFSAERTGGSVSTLTIQRTQQEDSAVYLCASSLVVAVGYNEQFFGPGTRLTVL.

The chain carries TRBV5-1 and TRBJ2-3; D is unclear. CDR1 and CDR2 (germline): SGHRS, YFSETQ. Trimming shortened V by 0 bases and J by 3 bases, and 14 bases separated the two germline ends. This CDR3 spans 16 amino acids. CDR3 in DNA: TGCGCCAGCAGCTTGGCCGGCTATCAGACGACAGATACGCAGTATTTT. Translation: CASSLAGYQTTDTQYF. Using reference TRBV5-1 and TRBJ2-3 for the parts outside the CDR3, the full variable domain is KAGVTQTPRYLIKTRGQQVTLSCSPISGHRSVSWYQQTPGQGLQFLFEYFSETQRNKGNFPGRFSGRQFSNSRSEMNVSTLELGDSALYLCASSLAGYQTTDTQYFGPGTRLTVL.

V and J are TRBV4-3 and TRBJ2-3; TRBD2 aligns across 10 bases. This CDR3 is built from 14 residues. The trim removed 1 base at V and 7 bases at J, leaving 2 bases unmatched. Germline CDR1 reads LGHNA; CDR2 reads YSLEER. The CDR3 region has the DNA TGCGCCAGCAGCCAAGGACTAGCGGGCAATACGCAGTATTTT. It codes for CASSQGLAGNTQYF.

This clonotype was seen more than once but under ten times. DNA of the CDR3: TGTGCCAGCAGCTTCAAGTGGAATGAGCAGTTCTTC. This gives the protein CASSFKWNEQFF. The chain has TRBV5-6 and TRBJ2-1; unclear D gene. The V end lost 2 bases, the J end lost 7 bases, and 7 bases lay between the germline ends. The CDR3 sequence is 12 residues long. Germline assignment: CDR1 SGHDT and CDR2 YYEEEE.

This clonotype has only a few counts. This rearrangement joins TRBV28 to TRBJ1-2; D ambiguous. The CDR3 sequence is 11 residues long. Germline CDR1 reads MDHEN; CDR2 reads SYDVKM. V lost 3 bases to trimming and J lost 8 bases, with 7 bases between them. CDR3 region: CASSFLEGYTF. As DNA, the CDR3 is TGTGCCAGCAGTTTTTTGGAGGGCTACACCTTC.

This clonotype showed up just a few times. The chain carries TRBV12-3 or TRBV12-4 and TRBJ2-5; D is uncertain. V gave up 6 bases and J gave up 4 bases, with 9 bases separating them. This CDR3 is 12 amino acids long. CDR3 region: CASRKSLETQYF. The CDR3 coding sequence is TGTGCCAGCAGGAAATCGTTAGAGACCCAGTACTTC.

The CDR3 DNA is TGTGCCAGCAGCTCGGACAGGGAAGGGCAAGAGACCCAGTACTTC. Encoded protein: CASSSDREGQETQYF. V gene TRBV7-9 combines with J gene TRBJ2-5; 8 nucleotides agree with TRBD1. The CDR3 runs to 15 residues. V gave up 4 bases and J gave up 2 bases; unmatched junction bases: 6. Germline assignment: CDR1 SEHNR and CDR2 FQNEAQ (reference sequence).

This clonotype showed up just a few times. V usage is TRBV5-1 and J usage is TRBJ2-7; no clear D. V was cut by 3 bases and J by 2 bases, with 12 bases left in between. This CDR3 region has 14 residues. Germline V gives CDR1 SGHRS, CDR2 YFSETQ. CDR3 residues: CASSSHILPYEQYF. The CDR3, as DNA: TGCGCCAGCAGCTCGCACATCCTTCCCTACGAGCAGTACTTC.

This chain connects TRBV9 to TRBJ2-5; maybe TRBD1 (6 bases). The closer fit of TRBJ2-7 to the DNA end suggests the J call may be wrong. CDR3 size: 14 residues. Germline-derived CDR1 and CDR2 are SGDLS and YYNGEE. The CDR3 region has the DNA TGTGCCAGCAGCGTAGATCCAGGGGACCACGAGCAGTACTTC. It encodes CASSVDPGDHEQYF.